This T cell receptor beta chain derives from a study of spatial heterogeneity in lung cancer. Study summary: The approximately 67 donors had untreated early-stage non-small cell lung cancer. The study sequenced follow-up PBMC samples when they were available, at a median of approximately 2 years after resection.

The time point was: blood at routine non-recurrence follow-up after resection. Germline CDR1 is LGHNA and CDR2 is YNFKEQ. The trim removed 3 bases at V and 6 bases at J, leaving 5 bases unmatched. The CDR3 sequence is 14 residues long. Via MiXCR, TCRdb re-called the 5' RACE reads, giving one row per CDR3 protein. Found here are roughly 30,000 distinct CDR3 sequences, over 9.5% of them singletons; the top ten hold approximately 30%. This clonotype was counted many times. The V gene is TRBV4-2, the J gene TRBJ2-3, with 8 nucleotides matching TRBD1. The receptor was isolated from a female donor with early-stage non-small cell lung cancer. The material sequenced was PBMCs, taken at follow-up. The DNA of the CDR3 is TGTGCCAGCAGCCAGTGGACAGGGACGGATACGCAGTATTTT. Residues: CASSQWTGTDTQYF.